These 30 T cell receptor beta chains were all obtained from the same sample, sequenced in a study of response to subunit inactivated influenza vaccine (dated by TCRdb to the late 2010s). Libraries came from RT-PCR. TCRdb lists the instrument as Illumina HiSeq 2500. Using fastp trimming at Q25 and MiXCR clonotype assembly, TCRdb reanalyzed the public sequencing data and kept in-frame beta chains. Each entry is one CDR3 protein sequence, shown with its most common DNA and genes. The sample table shows 700,000 to 900,000 distinct CDR3 sequences, and 21% are seen once. The ten top clones hold about a tenth of the sample. The sequencing here drew on PBMCs from blood, taken 4 to 6 days after vaccination. These receptors all stem from a man aged 45-65 years who received an inactivated influenza vaccine. Donor details come from another sample of the same person, matched by shared clones.

This chain connects TRBV6-2 or TRBV6-3 to TRBJ2-2, with a weak D call TRBD1 (6 bases). Per the germline V gene, CDR1 is MNHEY and CDR2 is SVGEGT. This CDR3 spans 17 amino acids. Trimming left V 2 bases short and J 1 base short, with 14 bases between. In nucleotides, the CDR3 is TGTGCCAGCAGTTACCGCTTGGGGGCGGTGAACACCGGGGAGCTGTTTTTT. Translated, it gives CASSYRLGAVNTGELFF.

The chain employs TRBV7-2 and TRBJ2-1; 7 positions match TRBD2. The CDR3 totals 16 residues. Germline CDR1 is SGHTA and CDR2 is FQGNSA. J was trimmed by 6 bases and V by 1 base; bases with no gene match: 9. The CDR3 sequence is CASSLVGGEVGNEQFF. CDR3 DNA sequence: TGTGCCAGCAGCTTAGTTGGGGGGGAGGTGGGCAATGAGCAGTTCTTC.

This chain connects TRBV20-1 to TRBJ2-7; a weak D match, TRBD1 (5 bases). The CDR3 covers 14 residues. V was cut by 1 base and J by 2 bases, with 12 bases left in between. Germline assignment: CDR1 DFQATT and CDR2 SNEGSKA (reference sequence). CDR3: CSARVGHPTYEQYF. CDR3 in DNA: TGCAGTGCTAGAGTCGGACACCCCACCTACGAGCAGTACTTC.

The V and J genes are TRBV18 and TRBJ2-3; no clear D gene. The CDR3 covers 14 residues. Germline assignment: CDR1 KGHSH and CDR2 LQKENI. The V gene lost 3 bases and the J gene lost 0 bases, with 7 bases spanning the gap. DNA for the CDR3: TGTGCCAGCTCACCGCCCGGCAGCACAGATACGCAGTATTTT. Translating it yields CASSPPGSTDTQYF.

This chain joins TRBV7-2 and TRBJ1-5, with D possibly being TRBD1 (6 bases). This CDR3 contains 17 residues. Germline loops: CDR1 SGHTA, CDR2 FQGNSA. The germline V and J ends were trimmed by 1 base and 0 bases, with 13 bases remaining between them. The CDR3 loop reads CASSLVGARNSNQPQHF. In DNA, the CDR3 is TGTGCCAGCAGCTTAGTGGGGGCCAGGAATAGCAATCAGCCCCAGCATTTT.

The genes are TRBV24-1 and TRBJ2-2; no clear D. With 3 bases removed from V and 4 bases from J, the gap between germline ends came to 11 bases. The CDR3 length is 15 residues. The germline gives CDR1 KGHDR, CDR2 SFDVKD. CDR3 loop: CATSDPQVPTGELFF. The CDR3 DNA reads TGTGCCACCAGTGATCCTCAGGTTCCCACCGGGGAGCTGTTTTTT.

This clonotype showed up just a few times. V gene TRBV4-3 combines with J gene TRBJ2-2, with TRBD1 matching 8 bases. The V segment lost 3 bases and the J segment 4 bases; nucleotides outside the gene matches: 4. CDR1 is LGHNA and CDR2 is YSLEER in the germline V gene. The CDR3 is made up of 15 amino acids. CDR3 sequence: CASSHGQGFTGELFF. CDR3 nucleotides: TGCGCCAGCAGCCACGGACAGGGTTTCACCGGGGAGCTGTTTTTT.

This clonotype was recorded a few times. V usage is TRBV6-5 and J usage is TRBJ2-1; 9 bases fit TRBD1. The CDR3 spans 16 residues. J lost 8 bases, V lost 1 base, and 9 bases had no gene match. Germline CDR1 and CDR2: MNHEY and SVGAGI. The CDR3 loop reads CASSYFTRTGAYEQFF. CDR3 nucleotides: TGTGCCAGCAGTTACTTTACCAGGACAGGGGCCTATGAGCAGTTCTTC.

This clonotype was detected a few times. This sequence joins TRBV2 and TRBJ2-7, with a possible D match to TRBD2 (5 bases). The germline gives CDR1 SNHLY, CDR2 FYNNEI. The CDR3 loop spans 15 amino acids. V was shortened by 3 bases and J by 2 bases, with 14 bases between the two germline ends. In DNA, the CDR3 is TGTGCCAGCAGTGAGGCATCACTAGAAGCCTACGAGCAGTACTTC. This translates into CASSEASLEAYEQYF. Complete variable domain (other parts from reference TRBV2 and TRBJ2-7): EPEVTQTPSHQVTQMGQEVILRCVPISNHLYFYWYRQILGQKVEFLVSFYNNEISEKSEIFDDQFSVERPDGSNFTLKIRSTKLEDSAMYFCASSEASLEAYEQYFGPGTRLTVT.

The table lists this clonotype with a few counts. The chain combines TRBV11-2 with TRBJ1-3; weak D call: TRBD1 (5 bases). The CDR3 has 18 residues. V was cut by 4 bases and J by 0 bases, with 19 bases left in between. The germline CDR1 and CDR2 sequences are SGHAT and FQNNGV. The chain's CDR3 is CASSSLGVASASGNTIYF. The DNA for the CDR3 is TGTGCCAGCAGCTCACTAGGGGTCGCGTCTGCCTCTGGAAACACCATATATTTT.

This clonotype was seen more than once but under ten times. The rearrangement uses TRBV7-9 and TRBJ2-3; 10 bases agree with TRBD2. The germline gives CDR1 SEHNR, CDR2 FQNEAQ (reference sequence). The CDR3 has 17 amino acids. The junction had 12 bases not matched to a gene; V was cut back by 7 bases and J by 2 bases. The chain's CDR3 is CASNEDRTSGTTDTQYF. For the CDR3, the DNA is TGTGCCAGCAACGAGGACCGGACTAGCGGTACCACAGATACGCAGTATTTT.

This clonotype was found a few times. The V gene is TRBV15, the J gene TRBJ2-6; 8 bases match TRBD1. Germline CDR1 reads LNHNV; CDR2 reads YYDKDF (reference sequence). This CDR3 is 20 amino acids long. V trimming: 0 bases; J trimming: 1 base; junction bases outside the gene matches: 11. The CDR3 here is CATSRDPTGALVSGANVLTF. CDR3 in DNA: TGTGCCACCAGCAGAGACCCGACAGGGGCGTTGGTTTCTGGGGCCAACGTCCTGACTTTC.

This clonotype was detected ten times or more. This chain joins TRBV29-1 and TRBJ2-7; 13 bases map to TRBD2. CDR3 length: 16 residues. V lost 4 bases, J lost 3 bases, and 9 bases stayed unmatched. Germline V gene lookup returns CDR1 SQVTM and CDR2 ANQGSEA. This CDR3 reads CSVGRPGTSGDYEQYF. In DNA, the CDR3 is TGCAGCGTTGGAAGACCCGGGACTAGCGGGGACTACGAGCAGTACTTC.

V gene TRBV10-3 combines with J gene TRBJ2-2; D is ambiguous. The germline V and J ends were trimmed by 7 bases and 5 bases, with 14 bases remaining between them. Germline V gives CDR1 ENHRY, CDR2 SYGVKD. This CDR3 region has 14 residues. The CDR3 DNA sequence: TGTGCCATCACAGGCAGTTGGGAAACCGGGGAGCTGTTTTTT. Protein: CAITGSWETGELFF.

Many counts were recorded for this clonotype. The J gene is TRBJ1-2, the V gene TRBV12-3 or TRBV12-4; tentatively, D is TRBD1 (5 bases). The CDR3 has 14 amino acids. V gave up 1 base and J gave up 4 bases, with 10 bases separating them. The CDR3 nucleotides are TGTGCCAGCAGTTTAGATGGGGGTCTCTATGGCTACACCTTC. Translating gives CASSLDGGLYGYTF.

In its sample, this clonotype was seen once. This chain connects TRBV4-1 to TRBJ2-5, with 9 bases lining up with TRBD1. This CDR3 is 15 amino acids long. Germline V gene lookup returns CDR1 MGHRA and CDR2 YSYEKL. With V trimmed by 3 bases and J by 4 bases, 6 bases remained unmatched. CDR3 protein: CASSQAQGAGETQYF. The CDR3 region has the DNA TGCGCCAGCAGCCAGGCACAGGGGGCGGGAGAGACCCAGTACTTC.

This sequence joins TRBV7-8 and TRBJ2-3, with D perhaps matching TRBD1 (5 bases). The CDR3 contains 11 residues. Germline CDR1 is SGHVS and CDR2 is FQNEAQ. Trimming took off 8 bases at V and 5 bases at J, with 8 bases between the two ends. CDR3 region: CASGQLDTQYF. The CDR3, as DNA: TGTGCCAGCGGACAATTAGATACGCAGTATTTT. Together with reference TRBV7-8 and TRBJ2-3, the CDR3 gives the full variable domain: GAGVSQSPRYKVAKRGQDVALRCDPISGHVSLFWYQQALGQGPEFLTYFQNEAQLDKSGLPSDRFFAERPEGSVSTLKIQRTQQEDSAVYLCASGQLDTQYFGPGTRLTVL.

This clonotype was counted many times. J is TRBJ2-1 and V is TRBV5-6; 7 nucleotides line up with TRBD2. Germline values: CDR1 SGHDT, CDR2 YYEEEE. There are 16 residues in the CDR3. Trimming cost V 0 bases and J 4 bases; bases outside gene matches: 7. CDR3: CASSLDGGGSYNEQFF. The CDR3 DNA is TGTGCCAGCAGCTTGGATGGGGGGGGGTCGTACAATGAGCAGTTCTTC.

The chain links TRBV5-6 to TRBJ1-5; 9 bases map to TRBD1. The CDR3 covers 15 residues. V was clipped by 3 bases and J by 4 bases; unmatched bases: 5. Germline CDR1 and CDR2: SGHDT and YYEEEE. The CDR3 region is CASSSQGARNQPQHF. DNA of the CDR3: TGTGCCAGCAGCTCACAGGGGGCACGGAATCAGCCCCAGCATTTT.

A word on this clonotype: A clone one base away is much larger, so this may be a read error. The chain employs TRBV12-3 or TRBV12-4 and TRBJ2-5, with 10 bases aligning to TRBD2. The CDR3 has 15 residues. DNA of the CDR3: TGTGCCAGCAGTCTCAGCGGGAGGGCCGGTGAGACCCGGTACTTC. This encodes CASSLSGRAGETRYF.

This clonotype has more than one count but fewer than ten. V gene TRBV7-2 combines with J gene TRBJ2-1, with 8 bases aligning to TRBD2. The CDR3 spans 17 residues. The trim removed 4 bases at V and 4 bases at J, leaving 12 bases unmatched. CDR1 and CDR2 from the germline V gene are SGHTA and FQGNSA. The CDR3 is CASSYFLAGQVYNEQFF. CDR3 coding DNA: TGTGCCAGCAGCTACTTCTTAGCGGGGCAAGTATACAATGAGCAGTTCTTC.

The chain is built from TRBV2 and TRBJ2-7, with 8 bases identical to TRBD2. This CDR3 comprises 16 residues. Germline V gene sequence: CDR1 SNHLY, CDR2 FYNNEI. Germline trimming cut 8 bases from V and 6 bases from J; bases unmatched to any gene: 18. This chain's CDR3 is CASGGTSGFQGSEQYF. The CDR3 DNA is TGTGCCAGCGGGGGGACTAGTGGTTTTCAGGGAAGCGAGCAGTACTTC.

The chain combines TRBV7-2 with TRBJ2-1; the D gene could be TRBD1 or TRBD2 (5 bases each). The CDR3 is 12 amino acids. Germline CDR1 is SGHTA and CDR2 is FQGNSA. V dropped 5 bases and J dropped 10 bases, with 12 bases sitting between them. The CDR3 spells CASSLRWGEQFF. DNA of the CDR3: TGTGCCAGCAGCCTTCGGTGGGGGGAGCAGTTCTTC.

The gene calls are TRBV4-3 and TRBJ1-5; 7 bases are a match to TRBD1. The CDR3 runs to 19 residues. The germline V gene has CDR1 LGHNA and CDR2 YSLEER. Unmatched junction bases numbered 17, after V lost 0 bases and J lost 6 bases. CDR3 amino acids: CASSQDRSIGGGSSQPQHF. The CDR3 bases are TGCGCCAGCAGCCAAGATCGTTCCATAGGGGGCGGATCGTCTCAGCCCCAGCATTTT.

DNA for the CDR3: TGTGCCAGCAGCTCGGGACAGGGGTCCGGGGAGCTGTTTTTT. Amino acids: CASSSGQGSGELFF. This chain joins TRBV7-7 and TRBJ2-2, with 10 bases identical to TRBD1. This CDR3 contains 14 residues. The trim removed 4 bases at V and 6 bases at J, leaving 2 bases unmatched. From germline, CDR1 is SSHAT and CDR2 FNYEAQ (reference sequence).

In this sample, this clonotype turned up a few times. V usage is TRBV7-9 and J usage is TRBJ2-1, with a tentative D call TRBD2 (6 bases). The CDR3 loop spans 12 amino acids. Deletions cut 8 bases from V and 9 bases from J, with 14 bases between. CDR1 SEHNR and CDR2 FQNEAQ come from the germline V gene (reference sequence). The CDR3 region has the DNA TGTGCCAGCGCTTCGACTAGGGCTGAGCAGTTCTTC. Protein product: CASASTRAEQFF.

This clonotype was observed a few times. CDR3 loop: CSDQDSRTDTQYF. Written as DNA, the CDR3 is TGCAGCGACCAGGACAGTCGCACAGATACGCAGTATTTT. The gene calls are TRBV29-1 and TRBJ2-3; D perhaps matches TRBD1 (6 bases). CDR3 size: 13 residues. The germline gives CDR1 SQVTM, CDR2 ANQGSEA. The V end lost 7 bases, the J end lost 1 base, and 12 bases lay between the germline ends.

The chain uses TRBV20-1 and TRBJ2-3; TRBD1 matches 9 bases. The CDR3 covers 16 residues. V lost 0 bases and J lost 5; bases outside the gene matches: 9. Germline-derived CDR1 and CDR2 are DFQATT and SNEGSKA (reference sequence). This CDR3 is CSARDSTGGNGDTQYF. CDR3 nucleotide sequence: TGCAGTGCTAGAGATTCGACAGGGGGAAATGGAGATACGCAGTATTTT.

This clonotype came up a few times. V usage is TRBV11-2 and J usage is TRBJ1-4; 7 bases align to TRBD1. The CDR3 has 17 amino acids. In germline, CDR1 is SGHAT, CDR2 FQNNGV. V dropped 1 base and J dropped 5; count of bases not matched to a gene: 10. Written as DNA, the CDR3 is TGTGCCAGCAGCTTAGCAGGGACTCAGGGGGGCAATGAAAAACTGTTTTTT. Translation: CASSLAGTQGGNEKLFF.

The chain employs TRBV7-3 and TRBJ1-2, with no clear D. The CDR3 is 13 residues long. Germline CDR1 reads SGHTA; CDR2 reads FQGTGA. V lost 4 bases to trimming and J lost 8 bases, with 14 bases between them. CDR3 sequence reads: CASSSAWSGGYTF. The CDR3 region has the DNA TGTGCCAGCAGCTCCGCGTGGTCAGGCGGCTACACCTTC.